This T cell receptor beta chain was retrieved from a study of T-cell reconstitution after alpha-beta-depleted transplantation in children. TCRbeta library preparation incorporated unique molecular identifiers. TCRdb used MiXCR to reprocess the PCR reads, holding one entry per CDR3 protein. The profile shows 600,000 or so distinct CDR3 sequences, under 25% of them singletons. Broader study findings: Expanded graft clones numbering several hundred reportedly gave rise to alpha-beta T cells about two months after transplant. A year post-transplant, T-cell counts and diversity derived mostly from newly produced T cells.

As concerns this clonotype: What it binds is unknown.

Here the sequenced sample was PBMCs, mostly from graft donor cells, taken 360 days after TCRalphabeta/CD19-depleted stem cell transplant. The sequence came from a boy in the first two years of life who had a stem cell transplant for acute myeloid leukemia, so the T cells may come from the graft donor.

The CDR3 DNA is TGTGCCAGCAGTTACTCGAGCGGAGATACGCAGTATTTT. Translating gives CASSYSSGDTQYF. The chain recombines TRBV6-5 with TRBJ2-3; possible D gene TRBD2, 5 bases. Germline V lookup: CDR1 MNHEY, CDR2 SVGAGI. The V end lost 0 bases, the J end lost 5 bases, and 6 bases lay between the germline ends. The CDR3 has 13 amino acids.